The 8 T cell receptor beta chains below were found in one sample sequenced in a study of cytomegalovirus exposure and HLA in healthy donors (dated by TCRdb to about 2017). The library was made by the immunoSEQ multiplex PCR assay. For the multiplex PCR, a mixture combining 60 forward primers for TCR Vbeta segments and 13 reverse primers for TCR Jbeta segments was used. The table comes from immuneACCESS by way of TCRdb, which keeps in-frame sequences with V and J called. Part of the clones is missing from these tables; in studies checked, under half for an unresolved V gene and the rest for unknown reasons. This sample comprises under 300,000 clones, about nine tenths of them detected only once. The ten largest make up 3% to 4% of the sample. Sample: PBMCs. These receptors were taken from a man in his forties in good health and CMV-seropositive.

The chain is built from TRBV29-1 and TRBJ2-7; 9 bases are a match to TRBD1. The CDR3 consists of 12 residues. Trimming cost V 7 bases and J 3 bases; bases outside gene matches: 4. Germline CDR1 and CDR2: SQVTM and ANQGSEA. In DNA form, the CDR3 reads TGCAGCGCTATGACAGGGGGCTACGAGCAGTACTTC. Its translation is CSAMTGGYEQYF.

The J gene is TRBJ2-7, the V gene TRBV29-1; 7 bases match TRBD2. Germline-derived CDR1 and CDR2 are SQVTM and ANQGSEA. V lost 4 bases, J lost 1 base, and 13 bases stayed unmatched. This CDR3 is built from 16 residues. The CDR3 DNA sequence: TGCAGCGTTGTCGTGGGGGGGGGACGCCTGTCCTACGAGCAGTACTTC. Translated: CSVVVGGGRLSYEQYF.

This chain links TRBV21-1 with TRBJ2-2; the listed D gene, TRBD1, was not tested against the DNA. TRBV21-1 is noted as a pseudogene. The CDR3 covers 16 residues. The CDR3 DNA reads as TGTGCCAGCAGCAACCAGGGGGCGAGGGTTCTCGGGGAGCTGTTTTTT. It translates to CASSNQGARVLGELFF.

The chain combines TRBV5-1 with TRBJ1-5; D is unclear. The CDR3 totals 14 residues. Per germline, CDR1 SGHRS and CDR2 YFSETQ. The ends were cut back, 0 bases at V and 8 bases at J, with 12 bases in the middle. The CDR3 DNA reads as TGCGCCAGCAGCTTGGTAGAGGGCCGGGAGCCCCAGCATTTT. It encodes CASSLVEGREPQHF. Supplemented by reference TRBV5-1 and TRBJ1-5, the full variable domain reads KAGVTQTPRYLIKTRGQQVTLSCSPISGHRSVSWYQQTPGQGLQFLFEYFSETQRNKGNFPGRFSGRQFSNSRSEMNVSTLELGDSALYLCASSLVEGREPQHFGDGTRLSIL.

Details on this clone: The sample contains more than one DNA sequence encoding this CDR3. J is TRBJ2-7 and V is TRBV20-1; D unclear. Deletions cut 6 bases from V and 0 bases from J, with 6 bases between. The germline V gene has CDR1 DFQATT and CDR2 SNEGSKA (reference sequence). The CDR3 is 11 residues long. The CDR3, as DNA: TGCAGTGCAAGGAGCTCCTACGAGCAGTACTTC. Protein product: CSARSSYEQYF.

This sequence joins TRBV4-1 and TRBJ2-2; D call uncertain. The CDR3 spans 17 residues. Germline loops: CDR1 MGHRA, CDR2 YSYEKL. The V gene lost 0 bases and the J gene lost 1 base, with 12 bases spanning the gap. CDR3 amino acids: CASSQELRLVNTGELFF. DNA of the CDR3: TGCGCCAGCAGCCAAGAACTTAGACTGGTGAACACCGGGGAGCTGTTTTTT.

The CDR3 DNA reads as TGTGCCAGCAGTTATATAGCGGGAGTATACGAGCAGTACTTC. Amino acid sequence: CASSYIAGVYEQYF. This rearrangement joins TRBV6-9 to TRBJ2-7; 9 nucleotides agree with TRBD2. Per the germline V gene, CDR1 is MNHGY and CDR2 is SVAAGI. V lost 2 bases to trimming and J lost 4 bases; unmatched junction nucleotides: 3. The CDR3 has 14 amino acids.

The J gene is TRBJ1-5, the V gene TRBV27, with 7 nucleotides matching TRBD1. The CDR3 sequence is 14 residues long. With V trimmed by 5 bases and J by 6 bases, 7 bases remained unmatched. Germline assignment: CDR1 MNHEY and CDR2 SMNVEV (reference sequence). DNA of the CDR3: TGTGCCAGCAGTACAGGGGCTGGGAGTCAGCCCCAGCATTTT. Its protein is CASSTGAGSQPQHF.